This T cell receptor (beta chain) was recorded in a study of long-term antiretroviral therapy in people with HIV (dated by TCRdb to between 2021 and 2022). Study-wide context: Collection of the earliest samples took place about a decade ahead of the 2015 WHO recommendation for immediate ART, at a time when ART was typically delayed until CD4 counts fell. A retrospective serial study tested whether ART initiation and durable HIV suppression were associated with changes in peripheral blood TRB repertoire composition and diversity. A total of fewer than 250 cryopreserved PBMC samples came from 25 to 30 adults with confirmed HIV infection and were collected serially over a mean of roughly six years (range 1-12). Among the 30 or so participants with HIV, around 10 were female. No cross-contamination during QIAcube processing was shown when test extractions of a monoclonal T-cell line were performed alongside 33 polyclonal samples.

Note on this clone: Which antigen it targets is not known. Per-nucleotide qualities are absent, and no much larger clonotype sits a single base away.

The immunoSEQ hsTCRB v3.0 assay was used at survey level resolution to sequence the TRB variable region. The target sequencing depth for TRB was about 40,000-55,000 T-cell genomes per sample. Pooled TRB libraries were sequenced on an Illumina MiSeq with a v3 150-cycle kit. Turning to the authors' computational methods: Analysis of repertoires was carried out in R inside a reproducible Nextflow workflow spanning QC, data transformation and analysis. LymphoSeq2, an R package for exploring AIRR-Seq data, was used to implement the custom analyses. Several samples that yielded fewer than 5000 total TRB sequences were excluded, so that around 190 HIV repertoires were analyzed. Among the roughly 190 retained HIV repertoires, 59 were collected before ART initiation and 120 to 140 after ART initiation. Repertoires were downsampled to 5000 TRB nucleotide sequences, and summary statistics were averaged over 100 downsampling iterations. Only TRB sequences with CDR3 regions of at least seven amino acids were retained for analysis. Diversity was measured with a Shannon entropy-derived clonality score and the Gini coefficient. Repertoire networks linked the top 5000 CDR3 amino acid sequences whenever two sequences differed by an edit distance of one. Antigen specificity groups and MHC restriction were predicted for TRB CDR3 amino acid sequences with GLIPH2. To flag known associations with CMV, EBV, HIV or tissue antigens, CDR3 amino acid sequences were compared against VDJdb and McPAS-TCR. Pre-ART, post-ART and control groups were compared with Wilcoxon signed-rank tests and Holm-Bonferroni correction. Drawn from immuneACCESS, this table holds only the in-frame rearrangements with V and J called that TCRdb kept. Clones are partly lost; checked studies trace under half to an unresolved V gene and leave the rest unexplained. V and J calls plus clone size are reproduced from that table; the DNA served to infer D and trimming. The sample table records some 29,000 clones; about 94% of these occur just once. The leading ten clones occupy 10% of the sample.

The CDR3 contains 13 residues, cysteine and phenylalanine counted. This entry keeps only the CDR3 DNA: 39 bases, framed from base 1. The germline ends are 8 bases apart after V is trimmed by 5 bases and J by 1 base. CDR1 and CDR2 (SGHTA, FQGNSA) derive from the germline V gene. Participants were included only if at least one PBMC sample before ART initiation and at least two post-ART samples were available. Treatment was received in the United States of America by all participants with HIV. Before DNA extraction, cryopreserved samples of about 0.9-11 million PBMC were thawed and then washed. At the time of the earliest PBMC sample, participants with HIV were aged between about 23 and 55 years. Each participant contributed PBMC samples from 1-4 timepoints before ART initiation and 2-8 timepoints after ART initiation, with a median of 7 samples. For every participant, serial HIV viral load, CD4+ T-cell count, ART history and demographic data were obtained. Genomic DNA was extracted from unsorted PBMC with a Qiagen kit on a QIAcube, processed in batches of 12 samples.

The investigation overall reported the following: Unsorted PBMC were profiled instead of sorted CD4+ and CD8+ T cells because pre-ART samples had limited cell numbers. No data were available on ART adherence, viral resistance or therapy changes, limiting inferences about post-ART repertoire changes. Samples dated from about 2004 to 2018, and the ART regimens used may be less effective than current ones. Because PBMC availability was limited, only the TCR beta chain was sequenced, with no alpha chain pairing. The repertoire was dominated across all time points by expanded TRB clones identified before ART initiation, although this dominance was seen to fluctuate and to decrease in many PLHIV after ART. HIV repertoires had narrower CDR3 length ranges than controls, and the network structure suggested an antigen-experienced repertoire that shifted only slightly toward naive after ART. ART initiation was associated with a significant increase in TRB diversity, but diversity stayed significantly below transplant donor controls even after long-term ART.

The specimen comprised unsorted PBMCs, sampled 6.2 years after starting antiretroviral therapy. This chain joins TRBV7-2 to TRBJ2-5; the D gene is perhaps TRBD1, on 5 matching bases. The receptor was isolated from a man in his forties or fifties with HIV. The CDR3 loop reads CASSRQTQETQYF. At the DNA level, the sequence is TGTGCCAGCAGCCGACAGACCCAAGAGACCCAGTACTTC.